Listed below are T cell receptor beta chains from one sample, sequenced in a study of response to subunit inactivated influenza vaccine. TCRdb re-called the RT-PCR reads with MiXCR, one entry per CDR3 protein. The sample includes about 540,000 distinct CDR3 sequences, roughly 25% seen only once; the top ten take roughly 2.8%. The same sample was also used in a study of T cells expressing NK-cell markers.

The sample was CD4+ T cells sorted from PBMCs, taken 11 to 12 days after vaccination. All receptors derive from a man over 45 who received an inactivated influenza vaccine. Both conserved end residues are trimmed from each CDR3. Fields, in order: V gene, D gene, J gene, CDR3 protein. A D gene is named only where the DNA matches it firmly.

v_call: TRBV6-2/TRBV6-3; d_call: NA; j_call: TRBJ2-7; cdr3_aa: ASSRGIRMGEQY
v_call: TRBV10-3; d_call: TRBD2; j_call: TRBJ2-1; cdr3_aa: AISPLSSSGGAGYNEQF
v_call: TRBV18; d_call: NA; j_call: TRBJ2-7; cdr3_aa: ASSPLPSPYEQY
v_call: TRBV20-1; d_call: NA; j_call: TRBJ2-3; cdr3_aa: SAPLRGGLDTQY
v_call: TRBV29-1; d_call: NA; j_call: TRBJ2-3; cdr3_aa: SVERTLQDTQY
v_call: TRBV6-2/TRBV6-3; d_call: NA; j_call: TRBJ2-3; cdr3_aa: ASSRTAGAGDTQY
v_call: TRBV5-1; d_call: NA; j_call: TRBJ1-4; cdr3_aa: ASSLASGRFSEKLF
v_call: TRBV24-1; d_call: TRBD2; j_call: TRBJ2-7; cdr3_aa: ATSDQGLASEQY
v_call: TRBV6-1; d_call: NA; j_call: TRBJ2-1; cdr3_aa: ASNLGSYEQF
v_call: TRBV6-5; d_call: NA; j_call: TRBJ1-3; cdr3_aa: ASSYGRTSGNTIY
v_call: TRBV3-1; d_call: TRBD1; j_call: TRBJ2-7; cdr3_aa: ASSQGQGLGEQY
v_call: TRBV11-2; d_call: NA; j_call: TRBJ1-6; cdr3_aa: ASSPGQTFNSPLH
v_call: TRBV30; d_call: TRBD1; j_call: TRBJ2-1; cdr3_aa: AWSGRGEQF
v_call: TRBV20-1; d_call: NA; j_call: TRBJ1-2; cdr3_aa: SASDYSNYGYT
v_call: TRBV7-9; d_call: TRBD2; j_call: TRBJ2-1; cdr3_aa: ASSNWGLATYNEQF
v_call: TRBV4-1; d_call: TRBD2; j_call: TRBJ2-1; cdr3_aa: ASSQPTGGFFEQF
v_call: TRBV7-2; d_call: NA; j_call: TRBJ2-2; cdr3_aa: ASSLAPEGELF
v_call: TRBV12-3/TRBV12-4; d_call: NA; j_call: TRBJ1-6; cdr3_aa: ASSLDGAGGSPLH
v_call: TRBV6-1; d_call: TRBD2; j_call: TRBJ2-3; cdr3_aa: ASSPLAVGTDTQY
v_call: TRBV10-2; d_call: NA; j_call: TRBJ1-6; cdr3_aa: ASSVPGIMDSPLH
v_call: TRBV2; d_call: TRBD1; j_call: TRBJ2-7; cdr3_aa: AYRDSAYEQY
v_call: TRBV12-3/TRBV12-4; d_call: NA; j_call: TRBJ2-5; cdr3_aa: ASSFGIKQETQY
v_call: TRBV6-5; d_call: NA; j_call: TRBJ1-1; cdr3_aa: ASSLTANTEAF
v_call: TRBV6-1; d_call: NA; j_call: TRBJ2-3; cdr3_aa: ASSEGAGGSTDTQY
v_call: TRBV4-1; d_call: NA; j_call: TRBJ2-3; cdr3_aa: ASSQGWGPGTDTQY
v_call: TRBV5-1; d_call: TRBD1; j_call: TRBJ2-1; cdr3_aa: ASQETAGGFEQF
v_call: TRBV20-1; d_call: TRBD2; j_call: TRBJ2-3; cdr3_aa: SAVASGGTDTQY
v_call: TRBV27; d_call: NA; j_call: TRBJ1-6; cdr3_aa: ASSPTGRNNSPLH
v_call: TRBV7-2; d_call: TRBD1; j_call: TRBJ2-1; cdr3_aa: ASSHNTGTGLF
v_call: TRBV7-2; d_call: TRBD1; j_call: TRBJ1-5; cdr3_aa: ASSLSRGNQPQH
v_call: TRBV2; d_call: NA; j_call: TRBJ2-5; cdr3_aa: ASSESYRVQETQY
v_call: TRBV11-2; d_call: NA; j_call: TRBJ2-5; cdr3_aa: ASSRDILQETQY